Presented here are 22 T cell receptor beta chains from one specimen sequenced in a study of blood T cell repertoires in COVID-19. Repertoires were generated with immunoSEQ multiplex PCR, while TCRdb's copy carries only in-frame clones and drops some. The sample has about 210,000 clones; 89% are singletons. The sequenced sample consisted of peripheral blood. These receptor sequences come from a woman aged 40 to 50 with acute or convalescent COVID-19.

CDR3 nucleotides: TGTGCCAGCAGCGCTTTAGCGTCACCCCGAGAGACCCAGTACTTC. This sequence encodes CASSALASPRETQYF. This chain uses TRBV7-7 with TRBJ2-5; D perhaps matches TRBD2 (5 bases). CDR3 length: 15 residues. Germline V gene lookup returns CDR1 SSHAT and CDR2 FNYEAQ (reference sequence). Trimming removed 5 bases at V and 4 bases at J, with 17 bases between.

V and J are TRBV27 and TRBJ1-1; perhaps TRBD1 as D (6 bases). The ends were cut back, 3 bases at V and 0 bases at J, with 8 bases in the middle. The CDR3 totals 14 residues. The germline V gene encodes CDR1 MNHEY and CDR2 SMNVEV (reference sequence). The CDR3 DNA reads TGTGCCAGCAGTTTGGACAGATTGAACACTGAAGCTTTCTTT. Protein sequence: CASSLDRLNTEAFF.

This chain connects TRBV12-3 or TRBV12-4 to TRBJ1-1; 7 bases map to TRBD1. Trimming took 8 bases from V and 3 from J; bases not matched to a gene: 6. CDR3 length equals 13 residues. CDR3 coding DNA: TGTGCCAGCTATTCAGGGGGGCACACTGAAGCTTTCTTT. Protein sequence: CASYSGGHTEAFF.

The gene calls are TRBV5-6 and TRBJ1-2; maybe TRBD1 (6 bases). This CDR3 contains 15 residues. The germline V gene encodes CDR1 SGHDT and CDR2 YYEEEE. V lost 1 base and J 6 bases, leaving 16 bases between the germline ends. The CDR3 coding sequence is TGTGCCAGCAGCTTGTTTGACGGGACAAACAATGGCTACACCTTC. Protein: CASSLFDGTNNGYTF.

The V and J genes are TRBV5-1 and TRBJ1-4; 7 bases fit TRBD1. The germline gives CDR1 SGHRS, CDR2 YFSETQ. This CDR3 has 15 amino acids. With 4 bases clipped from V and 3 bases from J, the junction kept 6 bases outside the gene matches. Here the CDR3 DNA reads TGCGCCAGCAGCCGGACCGGGACAGCTAATGAAAAACTGTTTTTT. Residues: CASSRTGTANEKLFF.

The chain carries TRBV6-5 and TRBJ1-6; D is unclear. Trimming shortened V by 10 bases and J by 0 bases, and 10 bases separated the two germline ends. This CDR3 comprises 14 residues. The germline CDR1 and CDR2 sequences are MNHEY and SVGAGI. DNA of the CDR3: TGTGCCACCTCCGTGAGCTCCTATAATTCACCCCTCCACTTT. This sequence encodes CATSVSSYNSPLHF.

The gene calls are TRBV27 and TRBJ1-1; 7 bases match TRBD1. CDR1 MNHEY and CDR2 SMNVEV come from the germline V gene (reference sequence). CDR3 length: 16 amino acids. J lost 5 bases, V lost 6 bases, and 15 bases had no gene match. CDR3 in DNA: TGTGCCAGCAGGCGATTTCCGGGGCAGGGGGAGACTGAAGCTTTCTTT. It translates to CASRRFPGQGETEAFF.

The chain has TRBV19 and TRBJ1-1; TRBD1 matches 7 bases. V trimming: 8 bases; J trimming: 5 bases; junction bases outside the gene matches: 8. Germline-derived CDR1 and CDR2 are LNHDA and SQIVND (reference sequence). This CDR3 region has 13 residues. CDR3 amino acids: CASAPTGRTEAFF. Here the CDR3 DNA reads TGTGCCAGTGCACCGACAGGGCGGACTGAAGCTTTCTTT.

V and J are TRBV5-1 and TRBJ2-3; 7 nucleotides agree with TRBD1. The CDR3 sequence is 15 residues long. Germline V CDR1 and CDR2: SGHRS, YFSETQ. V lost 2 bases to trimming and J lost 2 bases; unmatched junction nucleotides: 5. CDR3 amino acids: CASSFGQVNTDTQYF. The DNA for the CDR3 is TGCGCCAGCAGCTTCGGACAGGTAAACACAGATACGCAGTATTTT.

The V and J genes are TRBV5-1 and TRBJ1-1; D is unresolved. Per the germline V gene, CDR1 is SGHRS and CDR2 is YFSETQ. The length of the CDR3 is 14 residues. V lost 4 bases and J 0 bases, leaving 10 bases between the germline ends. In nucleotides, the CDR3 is TGCGCCAGCAGCCCCCCACAGCTGAACACTGAAGCTTTCTTT. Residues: CASSPPQLNTEAFF.

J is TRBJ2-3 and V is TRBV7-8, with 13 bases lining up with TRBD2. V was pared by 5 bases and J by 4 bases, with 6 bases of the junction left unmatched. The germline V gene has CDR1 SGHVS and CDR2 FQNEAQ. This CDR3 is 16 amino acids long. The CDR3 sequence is CASSLRTSGGSDTQYF. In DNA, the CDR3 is TGTGCCAGCAGCCTCAGGACTAGCGGGGGATCAGATACGCAGTATTTT.

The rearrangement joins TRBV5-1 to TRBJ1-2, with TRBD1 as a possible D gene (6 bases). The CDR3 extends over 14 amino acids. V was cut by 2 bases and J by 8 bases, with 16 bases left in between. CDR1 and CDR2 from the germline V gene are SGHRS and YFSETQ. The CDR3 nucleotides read TGCGCCAGCAGCTTCGGGACATCCAACGAGGGCTACACCTTC. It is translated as CASSFGTSNEGYTF.

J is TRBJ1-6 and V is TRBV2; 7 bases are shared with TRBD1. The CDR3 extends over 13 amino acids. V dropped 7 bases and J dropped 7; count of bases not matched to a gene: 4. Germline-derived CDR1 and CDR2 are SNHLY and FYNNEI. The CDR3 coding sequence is TGTGCCAGCAACGGCAGGGGGAATTCACCCCTCCACTTT. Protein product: CASNGRGNSPLHF.

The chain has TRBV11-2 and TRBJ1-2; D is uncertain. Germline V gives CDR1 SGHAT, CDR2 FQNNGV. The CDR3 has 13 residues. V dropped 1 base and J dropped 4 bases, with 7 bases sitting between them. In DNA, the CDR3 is TGTGCCAGCAGCTTAGGGTCGGTCTATGGCTACACCTTC. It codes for CASSLGSVYGYTF.

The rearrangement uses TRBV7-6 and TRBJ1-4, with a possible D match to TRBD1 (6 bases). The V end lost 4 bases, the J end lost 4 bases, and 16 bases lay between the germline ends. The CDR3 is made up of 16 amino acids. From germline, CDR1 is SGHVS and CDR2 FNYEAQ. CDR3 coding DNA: TGTGCCAGCAGCTCCCCCAACGGACAGTTTAATGAAAAACTGTTTTTT. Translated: CASSSPNGQFNEKLFF.

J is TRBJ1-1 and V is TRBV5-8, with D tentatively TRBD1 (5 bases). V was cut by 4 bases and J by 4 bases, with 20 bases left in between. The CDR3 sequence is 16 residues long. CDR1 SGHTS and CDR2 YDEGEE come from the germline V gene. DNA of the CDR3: TGTGCCAGCAGCCCTACCCGGGTTACGGGGGGCACTGAAGCTTTCTTT. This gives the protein CASSPTRVTGGTEAFF.

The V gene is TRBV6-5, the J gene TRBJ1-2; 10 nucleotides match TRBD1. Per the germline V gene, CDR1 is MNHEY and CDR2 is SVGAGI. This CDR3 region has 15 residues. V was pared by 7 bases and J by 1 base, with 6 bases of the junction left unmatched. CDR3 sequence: CASTRRDRGNYGYTF. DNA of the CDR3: TGTGCCAGCACAAGACGGGACAGGGGTAACTATGGCTACACCTTC.

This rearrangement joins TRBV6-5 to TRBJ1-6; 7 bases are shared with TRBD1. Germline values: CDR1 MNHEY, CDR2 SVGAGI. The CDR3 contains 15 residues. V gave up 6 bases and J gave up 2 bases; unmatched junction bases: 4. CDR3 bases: TGTGCCAGCAGCCCACAGGGGCCCTATAATTCACCCCTCCACTTT. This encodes CASSPQGPYNSPLHF.

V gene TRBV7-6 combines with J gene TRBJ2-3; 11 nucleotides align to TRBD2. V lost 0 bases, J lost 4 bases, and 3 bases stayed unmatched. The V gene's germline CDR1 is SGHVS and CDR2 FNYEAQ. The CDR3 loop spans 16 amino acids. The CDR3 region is CASSLAVAGGADTQYF. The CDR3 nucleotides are TGTGCCAGCAGCTTAGCCGTAGCGGGGGGGGCAGATACGCAGTATTTT.

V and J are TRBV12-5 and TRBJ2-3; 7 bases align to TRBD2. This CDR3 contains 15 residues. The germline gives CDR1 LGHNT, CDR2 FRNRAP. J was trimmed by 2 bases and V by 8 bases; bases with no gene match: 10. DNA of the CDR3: TGTGCTAGTAAGGCGCTAGCGGATTTCACAGATACGCAGTATTTT. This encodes CASKALADFTDTQYF. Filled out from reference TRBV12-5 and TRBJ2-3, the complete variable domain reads DARVTQTPRHKVTEMGQEVTMRCQPILGHNTVFWYRQTMMQGLELLAYFRNRAPLDDSGMPKDRFSAEMPDATLATLKIQPSEPRDSAVYFCASKALADFTDTQYFGPGTRLTVL.

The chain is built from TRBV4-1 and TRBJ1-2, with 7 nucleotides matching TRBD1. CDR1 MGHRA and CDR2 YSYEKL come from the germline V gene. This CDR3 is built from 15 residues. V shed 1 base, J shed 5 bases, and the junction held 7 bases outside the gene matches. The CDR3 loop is CASSQVTGAPYGYTF. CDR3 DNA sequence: TGCGCCAGCAGCCAAGTCACAGGGGCCCCATATGGCTACACCTTC.

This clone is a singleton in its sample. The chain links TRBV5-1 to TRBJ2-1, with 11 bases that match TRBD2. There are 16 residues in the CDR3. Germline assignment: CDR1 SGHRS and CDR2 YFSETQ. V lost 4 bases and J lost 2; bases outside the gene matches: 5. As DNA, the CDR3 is TGCGCCAGCAGCGTCGCTAGCGGGGGGACCTACAATGAGCAGTTCTTC. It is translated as CASSVASGGTYNEQFF.